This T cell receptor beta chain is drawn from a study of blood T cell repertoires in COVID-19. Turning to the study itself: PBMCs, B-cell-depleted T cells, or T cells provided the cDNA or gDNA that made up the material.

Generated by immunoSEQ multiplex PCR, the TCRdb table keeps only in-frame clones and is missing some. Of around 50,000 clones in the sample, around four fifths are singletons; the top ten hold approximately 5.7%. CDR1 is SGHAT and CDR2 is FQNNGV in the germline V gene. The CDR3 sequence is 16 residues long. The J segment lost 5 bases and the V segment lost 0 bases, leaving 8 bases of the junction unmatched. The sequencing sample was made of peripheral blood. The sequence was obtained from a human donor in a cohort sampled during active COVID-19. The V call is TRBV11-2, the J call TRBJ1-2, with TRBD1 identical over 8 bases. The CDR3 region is CASSLDGGTGLYGYTF. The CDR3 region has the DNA TGTGCCAGCAGCTTAGATGGGGGGACAGGCCTTTATGGCTACACCTTC.